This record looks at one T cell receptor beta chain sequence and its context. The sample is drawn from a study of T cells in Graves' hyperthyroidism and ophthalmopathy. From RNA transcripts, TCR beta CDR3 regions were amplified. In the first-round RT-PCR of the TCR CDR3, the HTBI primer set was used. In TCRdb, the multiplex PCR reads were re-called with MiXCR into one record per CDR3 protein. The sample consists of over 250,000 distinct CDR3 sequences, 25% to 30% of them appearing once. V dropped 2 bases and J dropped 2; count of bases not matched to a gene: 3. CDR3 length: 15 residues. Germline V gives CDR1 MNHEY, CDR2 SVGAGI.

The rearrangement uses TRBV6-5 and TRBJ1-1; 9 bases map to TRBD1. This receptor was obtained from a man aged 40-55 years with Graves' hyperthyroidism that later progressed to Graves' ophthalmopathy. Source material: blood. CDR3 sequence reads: CASSYHRGLNTEAFF. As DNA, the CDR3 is TGTGCCAGCAGTTACCACAGGGGGCTTAACACTGAAGCTTTCTTT.